The next 14 T cell receptor beta chains were all read from a single sample in a study of CD8+CD57+ T cells in acquired aplastic anemia. Researchers used genomic DNA as the template to profile TCR beta VDJ and CDR3. TCRdb ran MiXCR on the reads and lists one entry per CDR3 protein. The data contain about 270,000 distinct CDR3 sequences, about 56% of them singletons. Material for sequencing was sorted CD4+, CD8+, or CD8+CD57+ T cells (not recorded which) from PBMCs. These receptors came from a human donor with severe aplastic anemia or a healthy control (not recorded which).

The chain recombines TRBV19 with TRBJ2-7; D is unresolved. Per germline, CDR1 LNHDA and CDR2 SQIVND (reference sequence). Trimming removed 1 base at V and 0 bases at J, with 7 bases between. The CDR3 spans 14 residues. Here the CDR3 DNA reads TGTGCCAGTAGTATAGCGGCCAGCTCCTACGAGCAGTACTTC. It encodes CASSIAASSYEQYF.

Details on this clonotype: Germline is not matched at one junction end, which may reflect a read error. This rearrangement joins TRBV5-6 to TRBJ1-2; D gene uncertain. This CDR3 comprises 14 residues. Germline V CDR1 and CDR2: SGHDT, YYEEEE. The CDR3 bases are TGCGCCAGCAGCCAAGCCAGGTACAACTATGGCTACACCTTC. Translation: CASSQARYNYGYTF.

A word on this clonotype: An end of the junction does not agree with germline; a read error may underlie this. The chain recombines TRBV7-9 with TRBJ2-7; D is unresolved. This CDR3 spans 13 amino acids. Germline V gene sequence: CDR1 SEHNR, CDR2 FQNEAQ (reference sequence). In DNA, the CDR3 is TGTGCCAGCAGCTTATCCCGGTCCTCCGAGCAGTACTTC. Its protein is CASSLSRSSEQYF.

The sample holds one count of this clonotype. This chain joins TRBV7-3 and TRBJ2-3; D is unresolved. The ends were cut back, 3 bases at V and 2 bases at J, with 9 bases in the middle. This CDR3 region has 14 residues. Germline-derived CDR1 and CDR2 are SGHTA and FQGTGA. As DNA, the CDR3 is TGTGCCAGCAGCTTCGGTCTGGACACAGATACGCAGTATTTT. Translating it yields CASSFGLDTDTQYF.

V and J are TRBV24-1 and TRBJ2-1; D not resolved. Germline V gene sequence: CDR1 KGHDR, CDR2 SFDVKD. CDR3 length equals 9 residues. The CDR3 nucleotides read TGTGCTAACTACAATGAGCAGTTCTTC. The encoded protein is CANYNEQFF.

This clonotype was counted ten times or more. The chain employs TRBV6-5 and TRBJ1-4; 8 bases map to TRBD1. V lost 4 bases to trimming and J lost 7 bases; unmatched junction nucleotides: 8. This CDR3 spans 15 amino acids. CDR1 is MNHEY, CDR2 SVGAGI, per germline. CDR3 region: CASSSAGGAGEKLFF. DNA for the CDR3: TGTGCCAGCAGTTCCGCAGGGGGCGCGGGTGAAAAACTGTTTTTT.

The chain has TRBV20-1 and TRBJ2-7; 8 bases match TRBD2. The J segment lost 3 bases and the V segment lost 3 bases, leaving 7 bases of the junction unmatched. CDR1 and CDR2 (germline): DFQATT, SNEGSKA (reference sequence). There are 14 residues in the CDR3. The CDR3 loop reads CSASSAGEFYEQYF. The DNA of the CDR3 is TGCAGTGCTAGTTCAGCGGGAGAATTCTACGAGCAGTACTTC.

This clonotype was seen at least ten times. CDR3 nucleotide sequence: TGTGCCAGCAGCCCCCCCTGGAGGACAGGGGGCAATGAGCAGTTCTTC. This encodes CASSPPWRTGGNEQFF. The V and J genes are TRBV7-8 and TRBJ2-1; 10 positions agree with TRBD1. The junction had 10 bases not matched to a gene; V was cut back by 5 bases and J by 6 bases. The CDR3 is made up of 16 amino acids. Germline V gene sequence: CDR1 SGHVS, CDR2 FQNEAQ.

This clonotype was seen at least ten times. This sequence may be a read error, since a much larger clone differs from it by one base. The CDR3 does not close with the conserved phenylalanine or tryptophan, likely indicating a read error. The chain combines TRBV5-1 with TRBJ2-7; D gene ambiguous. Germline V gene lookup returns CDR1 SGHRS and CDR2 YFSETQ. The CDR3 is 13 residues long. V shed 4 bases and J shed 3 bases, with 11 bases lying between them. CDR3 sequence reads: CASSPPAIYEQYL. The DNA of the CDR3 is TGCGCCAGCAGCCCTCCGGCCATCTACGAGCAGTACCTC.

This clonotype has only one observation. Germline is not matched at one junction end, which may reflect a read error. The chain is built from TRBV5-4 and TRBJ2-3; D gene uncertain. This CDR3 comprises 14 residues. The germline V gene encodes CDR1 SGHNT and CDR2 YYREEE (reference sequence). The CDR3 sequence is CASSLAAYTDTQYF. CDR3 sequence (DNA): TGCGCCAGCAGCTTGGCAGCTTACACAGATACGCAGTATTTT.

V is TRBV12-3 or TRBV12-4 and J is TRBJ1-1; the D is unclear. V was clipped by 6 bases and J by 0 bases, with 8 bases between them. This CDR3 has 13 residues. The CDR3 loop reads CASRNTVNTEAFF. CDR3 in DNA: TGTGCCAGCAGGAACACAGTGAACACTGAAGCTTTCTTT.

This chain joins TRBV7-9 and TRBJ1-6; D is unresolved. The CDR3 contains 15 residues. Germline V gene lookup returns CDR1 SEHNR and CDR2 FQNEAQ (reference sequence). V lost 2 bases to trimming and J lost 7 bases, with 12 bases between them. CDR3 DNA: TGTGCCAGCAGCTTATTCGGCTGGGGAAATTCACCCCTCCACTTT. This gives the protein CASSLFGWGNSPLHF.

V and J are TRBV7-9 and TRBJ1-6, with D uncertain. V lost 5 bases and J 8 bases, leaving 22 bases between the germline ends. The CDR3 runs 17 residues. Germline CDR1 and CDR2: SEHNR and FQNEAQ (reference sequence). Here the CDR3 reads CASSQAPLSMDDSPLHF. As DNA, the CDR3 is TGTGCCAGCAGCCAAGCCCCTTTATCTATGGATGATTCACCCCTCCACTTT.

This clonotype was seen repeatedly, ten times or more. The CDR3: CSAKGDTGELFF. CDR3 DNA: TGCAGTGCTAAGGGTGACACCGGGGAGCTGTTTTTT. The chain joins TRBV20-1 to TRBJ2-2; D not certain. V was shortened by 4 bases and J by 3 bases, with 6 bases between the two germline ends. This CDR3 comprises 12 residues. Germline assignment: CDR1 DFQATT and CDR2 SNEGSKA (reference sequence).